This TCR beta chain came from a study of low-dose radiotherapy and immunotherapy resistance in tumors. Whole-study context: Treatment of Cohort 1 consisted of 0.5 Gy per fraction every 2 weeks, adding up to 6.5 Gy. Members of Cohort 2 were treated with 1 Gy per fraction every two weeks; their total was 13 Gy over 26 weeks.

This CDR3 is 20 amino acids long. V was cut by 0 bases and J by 4 bases, with 24 bases left in between. The germline CDR1 and CDR2 sequences are MNHEY and SVGEGT. TRAV- and TRBV-specific primers, spanning alpha and beta chains, primed first-strand cDNA. TCRs underwent 20 PCR cycles of amplification with a constant-region primer and V-primer adapter. TCRdb reanalysed the reads using MiXCR and keeps one entry per CDR3 protein. The sample contains tens of thousands of distinct CDR3 sequences, roughly 30% of which appear only once. This clonotype was observed many times. Time point noted: before trial treatment. Nivolumab, ipilimumab, aspirin, low-dose cyclophosphamide and low-dose radiotherapy were all administered to the donors.

This specimen was PBMCs, taken before treatment. This receptor was taken from a female donor with ovarian cancer. The V call is TRBV6-2 or TRBV6-3, the J call TRBJ2-2, with D perhaps TRBD2 (6 bases). The CDR3 is CASSYSPFIGSGGGTGELFF. Here the CDR3 DNA reads TGTGCCAGCAGTTACTCCCCCTTTATCGGGAGCGGAGGAGGCACCGGGGAGCTGTTTTTT.